This T cell receptor beta chain was obtained from a study of T cell responses to AZD1222 COVID-19 vaccine. The study, taken as a whole, reports: Reports indicate that nearly half of spike-specific TCRs are directed at unmutated variant regions.

The table lists this clone with a count of one. No antigen is known for it. There are 11 residues in the CDR3. CDR1 and CDR2 (germline): MNHNS, SASEGT. The V gene lost 1 base and the J gene lost 3 bases, with 0 bases spanning the gap. Assay used: immunoSEQ multiplex PCR; TCRdb lists only in-frame clones, some missing. The sample lists over 100,000 clones, roughly 87% occurring once. The specimen comprised peripheral blood, sampled on day 0 of MenACWY control vaccination. The chain joins TRBV6-1 to TRBJ1-2, with D unclear. The TCR originated in an adult in good health. CDR3 in amino acids: CASSEDYGYTF. The CDR3 DNA follows: TGTGCCAGCAGTGAAGACTATGGCTACACCTTC.